These 14 T cell receptor beta chains share one sample of origin, sequenced in a study of blood T cell repertoires in COVID-19. The method was immunoSEQ multiplex PCR; TCRdb's version includes in-frame clones alone and lacks a portion of them. The sample holds approximately 360,000 clones, roughly 90% seen once. The sample consisted of PBMCs or T cells enriched from blood (not recorded which). The receptors were gathered from a woman in her twenties or thirties with acute COVID-19.

As to this clone: Other nucleotide sequences in the sample specify the same CDR3. The genes are TRBV29-1 and TRBJ2-2; 7 bases agree with TRBD2. The CDR3 spans 14 residues. The trim removed 7 bases at V and 3 bases at J, leaving 8 bases unmatched. Germline CDR1 reads SQVTM; CDR2 reads ANQGSEA. In nucleotides, the CDR3 is TGCAGCGCCGGGGGTCGGGGGGACACCGGGGAGCTGTTTTTT. Its protein is CSAGGRGDTGELFF.

The rearrangement joins TRBV2 to TRBJ1-2; D gene ambiguous. Germline values: CDR1 SNHLY, CDR2 FYNNEI. V shed 4 bases and J shed 6 bases, with 12 bases lying between them. This CDR3 spans 13 amino acids. The CDR3 here is CASSVSGRDGYTF. The DNA for the CDR3 is TGTGCCAGCAGTGTGTCTGGGCGCGATGGCTACACCTTC.

The chain combines TRBV7-2 with TRBJ2-3, with TRBD2 as a possible D gene (6 bases). Germline-derived CDR1 and CDR2 are SGHTA and FQGNSA. The ends were cut back, 2 bases at V and 2 bases at J, with 14 bases in the middle. The CDR3 has 16 residues. The CDR3 sequence: CASSLRRGIHTDTQYF. The CDR3 DNA is TGTGCCAGCAGCTTAAGGCGGGGCATACACACAGATACGCAGTATTTT. The full variable domain, in which reference TRBV7-2 and TRBJ2-3 provide the parts outside the CDR3, is GAGVSQSPSNKVTEKGKDVELRCDPISGHTALYWYRQSLGQGLEFLIYFQGNSAPDKSGLPSDRFSAERTGGSVSTLTIQRTQQEDSAVYLCASSLRRGIHTDTQYFGPGTRLTVL.

This chain uses TRBV27 with TRBJ1-6; TRBD1 aligns across 8 bases. Germline V gene sequence: CDR1 MNHEY, CDR2 SMNVEV (reference sequence). The CDR3 length is 15 residues. V lost 3 bases to trimming and J lost 8 bases; unmatched junction nucleotides: 6. The CDR3 here is CASSFRRGRDSPLHF. CDR3 bases: TGTGCCAGCAGTTTTCGCAGGGGGCGCGATTCACCCCTCCACTTT.

CDR3 DNA sequence: TGCGCCAGCAGCCCGACAGGGTTCGTTAACTATGGCTACACCTTC. Translating it yields CASSPTGFVNYGYTF. The rearrangement links TRBV4-1 to TRBJ1-2; 7 bases map to TRBD1. Germline CDR1 and CDR2: MGHRA and YSYEKL. The CDR3 consists of 15 residues. V dropped 4 bases and J dropped 1; count of bases not matched to a gene: 6.

This chain connects TRBV9 to TRBJ1-5; 7 bases map to TRBD1. Germline V gene data show CDR1 as SGDLS and CDR2 as YYNGEE. V shed 0 bases and J 2 bases; nucleotides not matched to a gene: 5. This CDR3 has 16 amino acids. CDR3: CASSVGTGERNQPQHF. The CDR3 coding sequence is TGTGCCAGCAGCGTAGGAACAGGGGAACGCAATCAGCCCCAGCATTTT.

V gene TRBV9 combines with J gene TRBJ1-3, with a tentative D call TRBD1 (6 bases). There are 13 residues in the CDR3. The germline V gene encodes CDR1 SGDLS and CDR2 YYNGEE. Trimming shortened V by 4 bases and J by 4 bases, and 9 bases separated the two germline ends. CDR3 DNA: TGTGCCAGCAGCCCTGGACAGGGAAACACCATATATTTT. Encoded protein: CASSPGQGNTIYF.

J is TRBJ2-3 and V is TRBV13; 9 bases map to TRBD2. The CDR3 runs to 19 residues. V lost 1 base and J lost 6; bases outside the gene matches: 17. Germline CDR1 PRHDT, CDR2 FYEKMQ (reference sequence). CDR3 residues: CASSLDLRNTGTSRDTQYF. DNA for the CDR3: TGTGCCAGCAGCTTAGATCTGAGGAACACCGGGACTAGCAGGGATACGCAGTATTTT.

The chain uses TRBV7-2 and TRBJ1-1; 7 nucleotides align to TRBD1. CDR1 and CDR2 from the germline V gene are SGHTA and FQGNSA. V lost 7 bases and J lost 2; bases outside the gene matches: 4. The CDR3 has 13 amino acids. The CDR3 DNA sequence: TGTGCCAGCAACCGACAGGGTAACACTGAAGCTTTCTTT. The encoded protein is CASNRQGNTEAFF.

This chain uses TRBV9 with TRBJ2-3; 9 nucleotides line up with TRBD2. CDR3 length: 15 residues. Trimming cost V 3 bases and J 5 bases; bases outside gene matches: 7. Germline V gene sequence: CDR1 SGDLS, CDR2 YYNGEE. DNA of the CDR3: TGTGCCAGCAGCGCCCAGCGGGGGGCCAGAGATACGCAGTATTTT. This codes for CASSAQRGARDTQYF.

The chain employs TRBV6-1 and TRBJ1-5; 8 bases map to TRBD1. This CDR3 spans 17 amino acids. Germline CDR1 and CDR2: MNHNS and SASEGT. Trimming took 4 bases from V and 4 from J; bases not matched to a gene: 12. In nucleotides, the CDR3 is TGTGCCAGCAGTGGCGGGACAGGATCCACACAAAATCAGCCCCAGCATTTT. This translates into CASSGGTGSTQNQPQHF.

The chain joins TRBV7-3 to TRBJ2-3; TRBD1 aligns across 12 bases. Looked up from germline, CDR1 is SGHTA and CDR2 is FQGTGA. The J segment lost 4 bases and the V segment lost 5 bases, leaving 4 bases of the junction unmatched. This CDR3 has 15 amino acids. CDR3 nucleotide sequence: TGTGCCAGCAGCCCGGGACAGGGGGCGGCAGATACGCAGTATTTT. It translates to CASSPGQGAADTQYF.

This chain joins TRBV7-8 and TRBJ2-7; TRBD1 agrees at 8 bases. The CDR3 spans 16 residues. CDR1 is SGHVS and CDR2 is FQNEAQ in the germline V gene. V shed 5 bases and J 5 bases; nucleotides not matched to a gene: 14. DNA of the CDR3: TGTGCCAGCAGCCACGTCCGCCCAGGGGGCGAGGACGAGCAGTACTTC. Its protein is CASSHVRPGGEDEQYF.

J is TRBJ2-7 and V is TRBV7-7; D remains unclear. The CDR3 has 15 residues. The germline V gene has CDR1 SSHAT and CDR2 FNYEAQ (reference sequence). Trimming left V 2 bases short and J 3 bases short, with 14 bases between. In DNA, the CDR3 is TGTGCCAGCAGCTTAAGGTCGAAGACAAACTACGAGCAGTACTTC. Translation gives CASSLRSKTNYEQYF.